The next 16 T cell receptor beta chains were all read from a single sample in a study of control samples from healthy donors and cancer patients. TCRdb's copy holds only in-frame clones and misses some; the assay was immunoSEQ multiplex PCR. Among approximately 190,000 clones listed, around 90% were seen once. What was sequenced was blood. Receptors originate from a man aged 25-45 years in good health.

The chain joins TRBV7-9 to TRBJ1-2; no clear D gene. This CDR3 has 12 amino acids. The germline CDR1 and CDR2 sequences are SEHNR and FQNEAQ (reference sequence). V was cut by 1 base and J by 5 bases, with 5 bases left in between. CDR3 coding DNA: TGTGCCAGCAGCTTAGGATCATATGGCTACACCTTC. Translated: CASSLGSYGYTF.

This chain connects TRBV30 to TRBJ1-5; D call uncertain. From germline, CDR1 is GTSNPN and CDR2 SVGIG (reference sequence). V lost 3 bases and J 0 bases, leaving 6 bases between the germline ends. CDR3 size: 13 residues. The CDR3 sequence: CAWSLISNQPQHF. CDR3 nucleotides: TGTGCCTGGAGCTTGATTAGCAATCAGCCCCAGCATTTT.

This rearrangement joins TRBV11-2 to TRBJ1-1; D not resolved. Germline V gives CDR1 SGHAT, CDR2 FQNNGV. Trimming stripped 3 bases from V and 4 bases from J, with 6 bases between. CDR3 length: 12 amino acids. The CDR3 is CASSLGFTEAFF. CDR3 coding DNA: TGTGCCAGCAGCTTGGGGTTCACTGAAGCTTTCTTT.

V gene TRBV27 combines with J gene TRBJ1-6; D possibly corresponds to TRBD1 (5 bases). The CDR3 length is 15 residues. V gave up 3 bases and J gave up 7 bases, with 13 bases separating them. Germline V gene data show CDR1 as MNHEY and CDR2 as SMNVEV (reference sequence). This chain's CDR3 is CASSFEGPKNSPLHF. CDR3 bases: TGTGCCAGCAGTTTCGAGGGGCCGAAGAATTCACCCCTCCACTTT.

The chain has TRBV9 and TRBJ2-7; D is possibly TRBD2 (7 bases). The ends were cut back, 0 bases at V and 2 bases at J, with 21 bases in the middle. The CDR3 length is 18 residues. Germline lookup yields CDR1 SGDLS and CDR2 YYNGEE. The CDR3 sequence is CASSVEGGLRGGTYEQYF. The CDR3 DNA reads TGTGCCAGCAGCGTAGAGGGCGGATTGAGGGGGGGGACCTACGAGCAGTACTTC. Full variable domain (remainder filled in from reference TRBV9 and TRBJ2-7): DSGVTQTPKHLITATGQRVTLRCSPRSGDLSVYWYQQSLDQGLQFLIQYYNGEERAKGNILERFSAQQFPDLHSELNLSSLELGDSALYFCASSVEGGLRGGTYEQYFGPGTRLTVT.

J is TRBJ2-1 and V is TRBV20-1, with no clear D. Germline lookup yields CDR1 DFQATT and CDR2 SNEGSKA (reference sequence). The CDR3 length is 11 residues. The ends were cut back, 6 bases at V and 7 bases at J, with 10 bases in the middle. As DNA, the CDR3 is TGCAGTGCCCCTGGGGTGAATGAGCAGTTCTTC. It encodes CSAPGVNEQFF.

This chain links TRBV7-3 with TRBJ1-6; 7 nucleotides line up with TRBD1. This CDR3 is 15 amino acids long. V was pared by 1 base and J by 6 bases, with 3 bases of the junction left unmatched. Germline V gene lookup returns CDR1 SGHTA and CDR2 FQGTGA. Here the CDR3 DNA reads TGTGCCAGCAGCTTAATGGGACAGCCTAATTCACCCCTCCACTTT. As protein: CASSLMGQPNSPLHF. The whole variable domain, filled in from reference TRBV7-3 and TRBJ1-6, reads GAGVSQTPSNKVTEKGKYVELRCDPISGHTALYWYRQSLGQGPEFLIYFQGTGAADDSGLPNDRFFAVRPEGSVSTLKIQRTERGDSAVYLCASSLMGQPNSPLHFGNGTRLTVT.

The V call is TRBV6-5, the J call TRBJ2-2; 9 nucleotides line up with TRBD1. J was trimmed by 3 bases and V by 2 bases; bases with no gene match: 4. Germline V gene data show CDR1 as MNHEY and CDR2 as SVGAGI. There are 16 residues in the CDR3. Written as DNA, the CDR3 is TGTGCCAGCAGTTACGCGGGACAGGGACACACCGGGGAGCTGTTTTTT. This encodes CASSYAGQGHTGELFF.

The V and J genes are TRBV5-1 and TRBJ1-1; no firm D call. The germline V gene encodes CDR1 SGHRS and CDR2 YFSETQ. The length of the CDR3 is 14 residues. Trimming left V 5 bases short and J 1 base short, with 12 bases between. CDR3 amino acids: CASSPGAQNTEAFF. In DNA, the CDR3 is TGCGCCAGCAGTCCCGGAGCCCAGAACACTGAAGCTTTCTTT. The variable domain in full, completed from reference TRBV5-1 and TRBJ1-1, reads KAGVTQTPRYLIKTRGQQVTLSCSPISGHRSVSWYQQTPGQGLQFLFEYFSETQRNKGNFPGRFSGRQFSNSRSEMNVSTLELGDSALYLCASSPGAQNTEAFFGQGTRLTVV.

The chain combines TRBV24-1 with TRBJ2-2, with 9 bases identical to TRBD1. The CDR3 is 16 amino acids. Germline CDR1 KGHDR, CDR2 SFDVKD. V gave up 2 bases and J gave up 6 bases; unmatched junction bases: 6. The CDR3 nucleotides read TGTGCCACCAGTGATTGGACAGGGGATTCACCCGGGGAGCTGTTTTTT. Residues: CATSDWTGDSPGELFF.

The CDR3 reads CASSQLAGDSDTQYF. CDR3 bases: TGTGCCAGCAGCCAATTAGCGGGGGACTCAGATACGCAGTATTTT. V and J are TRBV4-2 and TRBJ2-3; TRBD2 aligns across 9 bases. The germline gives CDR1 LGHNA, CDR2 YNFKEQ. V dropped 2 bases and J dropped 4; count of bases not matched to a gene: 4. The CDR3 has 15 amino acids.

This chain joins TRBV19 and TRBJ1-5; D not certain. The CDR3 consists of 17 residues. Per germline, CDR1 LNHDA and CDR2 SQIVND (reference sequence). V lost 0 bases and J 0 bases, leaving 12 bases between the germline ends. CDR3 in amino acids: CASSIDFTVSSNQPQHF. Written as DNA, the CDR3 is TGTGCCAGTAGTATAGACTTCACAGTGAGTAGCAATCAGCCCCAGCATTTT.

The chain carries TRBV19 and TRBJ1-1; no clear D. Trimming took off 3 bases at V and 0 bases at J, with 8 bases between the two ends. Germline V gene lookup returns CDR1 LNHDA and CDR2 SQIVND (reference sequence). The CDR3 runs to 14 residues. This chain's CDR3 is CASSIRTLNTEAFF. In nucleotides, the CDR3 is TGTGCCAGTAGTATCCGCACTTTGAACACTGAAGCTTTCTTT.

CDR3 protein: CASSSREAGTGTDTQYF. The CDR3 nucleotides read TGTGCCAGCAGCTCAAGGGAAGCGGGAACGGGCACAGATACGCAGTATTTT. The V call is TRBV9, the J call TRBJ2-3; TRBD2 matches at 7 bases. Looked up from germline, CDR1 is SGDLS and CDR2 is YYNGEE. Unmatched junction bases numbered 12, after V lost 4 bases and J lost 1 base. The CDR3 covers 17 residues.

The chain uses TRBV2 and TRBJ1-1; possible D gene TRBD1, 6 bases. Trimming took 6 bases from V and 7 from J, leaving 15 bases between them. The CDR3 sequence is 13 residues long. In germline, CDR1 is SNHLY, CDR2 FYNNEI. DNA for the CDR3: TGTGCCAGCAGACTACAGGGATTCGGTGAAGCTTTCTTT. Encoded protein: CASRLQGFGEAFF.

The chain uses TRBV7-2 and TRBJ2-3, with unresolved D. V lost 5 bases to trimming and J lost 2 bases, with 5 bases between them. The CDR3 is 12 residues long. In germline, CDR1 is SGHTA, CDR2 FQGNSA. This CDR3 reads CASSPYTDTQYF. The CDR3, as DNA: TGTGCCAGCAGCCCTTACACAGATACGCAGTATTTT.